This is a list of T cell receptor beta chains from one sample in a study of blood T cells in healthy people across ages. TCRdb ran MiXCR on the 5' RACE reads and lists one entry per CDR3 protein. The table shows about 590,000 distinct CDR3 sequences, with 25% to 30% occurring only once. Sample: blood. The origin of the receptors is a woman aged 80 or over in good health. Both conserved end residues are part of each CDR3. A D gene is named only where the DNA matches it firmly. Rows give clone size only sometimes, using once, few, many, or a class for an expanded clone.

cdr3_nt cdr3_aa clone_size d_call j_call v_call
TGTGCCATCAGTGAAGTTTTAGTCGGGGCAGCAAGCTCCTACGAGCAGTACTTC CAISEVLVGAASSYEQYF many . TRBJ2-7 TRBV10-3
TGTGCCAGCAGCTTAACGCCGGTTACTGAAGCTTTCTTT CASSLTPVTEAFF once . TRBJ1-1 TRBV7-3
TGTGCCAGCAGCCCGGACGGTGTCGAGCAGTACTTC CASSPDGVEQYF many . TRBJ2-7 TRBV7-6
TGTGCCAGCAGTTTCCTCCTAGCGGGGGGGCGTTCGGATACGCAGTATTTT CASSFLLAGGRSDTQYF . TRBD2 TRBJ2-3 TRBV7-2
TGTGCCAGCAGCTTCAGGGAGGGCGAGCAGTACTTC CASSFREGEQYF . TRBD2 TRBJ2-7 TRBV7-2
TGTGCCAGCGCTACGGCTTGGGGGGTGACCCAGTACTTC CASATAWGVTQYF many . TRBJ2-5 TRBV12-3/TRBV12-4
TGCAGTGCCCGAAGGGCTAGCGGGGTCCACTACGAGCAGTACTTC CSARRASGVHYEQYF many TRBD2 TRBJ2-7 TRBV20-1
TGTGCCAGCAGATCCGTTGGCACAGATACGCAGTATTTT CASRSVGTDTQYF many . TRBJ2-3 TRBV7-3
TGCGCCAGCAGCTTGTTTCGTGACAACCAAGAGACCCAGTACTTC CASSLFRDNQETQYF . . TRBJ2-5 TRBV5-1
TGTGCCAGCAGTGATAAGCGGGGGAAGAACACCGGGGAGCTGTTTTTT CASSDKRGKNTGELFF . TRBD2 TRBJ2-2 TRBV6-1
TGTGCCATCAGTGATAAGGAGAACACTGAAGCTTTCTTT CAISDKENTEAFF few . TRBJ1-1 TRBV10-3
TGCAGTGCTAGCCCTCCCTCCCTAGGCATCTCCAATGAGCAGTTCTTC CSASPPSLGISNEQFF many . TRBJ2-1 TRBV20-1
TGTGCCTGGAGTCCGGGTCGAAGGGGGCTTGCTTTCTTT CAWSPGRRGLAFF . TRBD1 TRBJ1-1 TRBV30
TGCAGTGCCCAAGACAGGTCCTATGGCTACACCTTC CSAQDRSYGYTF . . TRBJ1-2 TRBV20-1
TGTGCCAGCAGACTAGCGACAGGGGGCCTTGGAAATGGACAGTTCTTC CASRLATGGLGNGQFF once TRBD1 TRBJ2-1 TRBV6-5
TGTGCCAGCAGCCTCGGGGGGCATCTCGACGAGCAGTACTTC CASSLGGHLDEQYF many . TRBJ2-7 TRBV6-5
TGTGCCAGCAGTGGGGGCCCGGTGGAGACCCAGTACTTC CASSGGPVETQYF many . TRBJ2-5 TRBV6-5
TGTGCCAGCAACTTCGGGAGGGGACCCAGCTCCTACAATGAGCAGTTCTTC CASNFGRGPSSYNEQFF many TRBD2 TRBJ2-1 TRBV9
TGTGCCAGCTCACCACAGGTCCCATCCCCCACAGATACGCAGTATTTT CASSPQVPSPTDTQYF many . TRBJ2-3 TRBV18
TGTGCCAGCAGCTTAAAGGGGGTAAAGTGGACCCAGTACTTC CASSLKGVKWTQYF many . TRBJ2-5 TRBV7-8
TGCAGTGCCACCTGGACAGGGAACACTGAAGCTTTCTTT CSATWTGNTEAFF . TRBD1 TRBJ1-1 TRBV20-1
TGTGCCAGCAGCTTGGAATCGATAGCGTATAGCTCCTACGAGCAGTACTTC CASSLESIAYSSYEQYF . . TRBJ2-7 TRBV7-2
TGTGCCACCAGCAGAGGGACAGGGGATGAAGAAGCCAAAAACATTCAGTACTTC CATSRGTGDEEAKNIQYF . TRBD1 TRBJ2-4 TRBV15
TGTGCCAGCAGTCGACAGGGGGTCGGAGAGACCCAGTACTTC CASSRQGVGETQYF . TRBD1 TRBJ2-5 TRBV6-5
TGTGCCAGCAGGGAACGGCCCATGGGTCGCGAGCAGTACTTC CASRERPMGREQYF few . TRBJ2-7 TRBV2
TGTGCCAGTAGACAGGCAACGAACACTGAAGCTTTCTTT CASRQATNTEAFF . . TRBJ1-1 TRBV7-9
TGCGCCAGCAGCTTGCCAGGGACGGCCCAAAGCTATGGCTACACCTTC CASSLPGTAQSYGYTF . . TRBJ1-2 TRBV5-1
TGTGCCAGCAGTTACCGACGTGGGACAGCAGAGGCTTTCTTT CASSYRRGTAEAFF few TRBD1 TRBJ1-1 TRBV6-6
TGTGCCATCAGTAAGACAGGGAGAGAGACCCAGTACTTC CAISKTGRETQYF many TRBD1 TRBJ2-5 TRBV10-3
TGTGCCAGCAGCCTCGTTGGGGACGTCAGCTCCTACGAGCAGTACTTC CASSLVGDVSSYEQYF . . TRBJ2-7 TRBV5-6
TGCAGTGCTCGAAAACTAACTAGCGGGGGGCCAAACCGTGGGGATACGCAGTATTTT CSARKLTSGGPNRGDTQYF few TRBD2 TRBJ2-3 TRBV20-1
TGTGCCAGCATCCAGGGTCTGGCTAATGAAAAACTGTTTTTT CASIQGLANEKLFF many . TRBJ1-4 TRBV7-9
TGTGCCGGCAGCTTATCCACAAGAGGGGAGCAGTACTTC CAGSLSTRGEQYF . . TRBJ2-5 TRBV7-2
TGTGCCAGTAGTATTGGGAATACTAACACTGAAGCTTTCTTT CASSIGNTNTEAFF few . TRBJ1-1 TRBV19
TGTGCCAGCAGCTTGGACAGGGAAGAACAGTACTTC CASSLDREEQYF many TRBD1 TRBJ2-5 TRBV7-9
TGCAGTGCTAGGCACGTCGGGGGGGCCGGCTACACCTTC CSARHVGGAGYTF many . TRBJ1-2 TRBV20-1
TGCAGCGCCGGACAGCCCAATCAGCCCCAGCATTTT CSAGQPNQPQHF many . TRBJ1-5 TRBV29-1
TGTGCCAGCAGTTTTGGAAGGAATTCACCCCTCCACTTT CASSFGRNSPLHF . . TRBJ1-6 TRBV27
TGTGCCAGTAGTATATCCCGGAACAGGAATCAACTCGTCCTGACTTTC CASSISRNRNQLVLTF few . TRBJ2-6 TRBV19
TGTGCCAGCAGTTCCGGGACAGAAGTGTTCGAGCAGTACTTC CASSSGTEVFEQYF . TRBD1 TRBJ2-7 TRBV6-6
TGTGCCAGCAGCCTGACTAGCAATGAGCAGTTCTTC CASSLTSNEQFF many . TRBJ2-1 TRBV11-2
TGTGCCAGCAGCCAATTAAACGAGCAGTACTTC CASSQLNEQYF . . TRBJ2-7 TRBV7-2